A selection of T cell receptor beta chains follows, all from one sample in a study of blood T cell repertoires in COVID-19. Sequencing was performed with immunoSEQ multiplex PCR; in TCRdb, only in-frame clones are kept and a portion is missing. The sample lists 200,000 to 250,000 clones, about four fifths occurring once. The sample consisted of PBMCs or T cells enriched from blood (not recorded which). Source of these receptors: a woman in her 50s who had been exposed to COVID-19. CDR3s leave out the opening cysteine and the closing phenylalanine or tryptophan. A D gene is named only where the DNA matches it firmly. Clone size is stated in some rows and not others, as once, few, many or a class when expanded.

j_gene: TRBJ1-6
v_gene: TRBV10-3
d_gene: .
abundance: .
CDR3aa: AISRVSNSPLH

j_gene: TRBJ1-6
v_gene: TRBV9
d_gene: TRBD1
abundance: .
CDR3aa: ASSGRTGNNSPLH

j_gene: TRBJ1-1
v_gene: TRBV10-3
d_gene: .
abundance: once
CDR3aa: AISDQDRFNTEAF

j_gene: TRBJ1-1
v_gene: TRBV12-3/TRBV12-4
d_gene: .
abundance: .
CDR3aa: ATYRQVNTEAF

j_gene: TRBJ1-2
v_gene: TRBV7-8
d_gene: .
abundance: .
CDR3aa: ASSLAPEQGYT

j_gene: TRBJ1-1
v_gene: TRBV7-9
d_gene: .
abundance: .
CDR3aa: ASSQTTGNTEAF

j_gene: TRBJ1-1
v_gene: TRBV7-8
d_gene: .
abundance: .
CDR3aa: ASSLTGLNTEAF

j_gene: TRBJ1-1
v_gene: TRBV18
d_gene: TRBD1
abundance: .
CDR3aa: ASSPDRVSTEAF

j_gene: TRBJ1-3
v_gene: TRBV4-3
d_gene: .
abundance: .
CDR3aa: ASSQDAGEGNTIY

j_gene: TRBJ1-2
v_gene: TRBV6-2/TRBV6-3
d_gene: TRBD1
abundance: .
CDR3aa: ASSYGGRGYT

j_gene: TRBJ1-1
v_gene: TRBV5-1
d_gene: .
abundance: once
CDR3aa: ASSLEGGLEAF

j_gene: TRBJ1-1
v_gene: TRBV6-5
d_gene: .
abundance: .
CDR3aa: ASSYHGGDTEAF

j_gene: TRBJ1-1
v_gene: TRBV5-4
d_gene: .
abundance: .
CDR3aa: ASSFDRNTEAF

j_gene: TRBJ1-1
v_gene: TRBV29-1
d_gene: .
abundance: once
CDR3aa: SVAGQRKANTEAF

j_gene: TRBJ2-7
v_gene: TRBV18
d_gene: .
abundance: .
CDR3aa: ASSHTQGPRFVEQY

j_gene: TRBJ1-4
v_gene: TRBV12-1
d_gene: .
abundance: .
CDR3aa: ASSSEMDRNNEKLF

j_gene: TRBJ2-2
v_gene: TRBV30
d_gene: .
abundance: .
CDR3aa: AWGPQGHANTGELF

j_gene: TRBJ1-1
v_gene: TRBV27
d_gene: .
abundance: .
CDR3aa: ASSFRHANTEAF

j_gene: TRBJ2-5
v_gene: TRBV3-1/TRBV3-2
d_gene: TRBD1
abundance: .
CDR3aa: ASSHLGGPETQY

j_gene: TRBJ1-3
v_gene: TRBV2
d_gene: .
abundance: .
CDR3aa: ASRRGYSGNTIY

j_gene: TRBJ2-1
v_gene: TRBV6-5
d_gene: TRBD1
abundance: .
CDR3aa: ASRQGASNEQF

j_gene: TRBJ2-6
v_gene: TRBV27
d_gene: TRBD2
abundance: .
CDR3aa: ASSSQPGLAGVGANVLT

j_gene: TRBJ1-3
v_gene: TRBV9
d_gene: .
abundance: .
CDR3aa: ASSPLQGTGNTIY